These T cell receptor beta chains were read from a single sample in a study of response to subunit inactivated influenza vaccine. TCRdb re-derived calls from the RT-PCR reads in MiXCR, one entry per CDR3 protein. The sample has about 500,000 distinct CDR3 sequences; 16% are singletons. The sequenced sample was CD4+ T cells sorted from PBMCs, obtained about 24 months after vaccination. Source of these receptors: a man aged 50-75 years who received an inactivated influenza vaccine. Both conserved end residues are part of each CDR3. Fields, in order: clone size, D gene, V gene, J gene, CDR3 protein, CDR3 DNA. The D gene is left open where the match is weak. Clone size is not always given. Where it is, it says once, few, many or a class for expanded clones.

>.|.|TRBV10-3|TRBJ2-1
CAISAWTSNSYNEQFF
TGTGCCATCAGTGCATGGACCTCGAACTCCTACAATGAGCAGTTCTTC
>.|TRBD2|TRBV15|TRBJ2-2
CATSARLAGGNTGELFF
TGTGCCACCAGCGCACGACTAGCGGGAGGGAACACCGGGGAGCTGTTTTTT
>.|TRBD1|TRBV11-1|TRBJ2-1
CASSVLQGSPHFYNEQFF
TGTGCCAGCAGCGTACTACAGGGGTCTCCCCACTTCTACAATGAGCAGTTCTTC
>.|.|TRBV5-1|TRBJ2-4
CASSDGTLGYIQYF
TGCGCCAGCAGCGACGGGACATTAGGATACATTCAGTACTTC
>few|.|TRBV12-3/TRBV12-4|TRBJ2-7
CASSLGTYGQYF
TGTGCCAGCAGCTTAGGGACTTATGGGCAGTACTTC
>few|TRBD2|TRBV2|TRBJ2-5
CASRGLAEEETQYF
TGTGCCAGCAGGGGACTAGCGGAGGAAGAGACCCAGTACTTC
>.|TRBD1|TRBV27|TRBJ2-2
CASSLLGTGRTGELFF
TGTGCCAGCAGTTTACTTGGGACAGGGAGAACCGGGGAGCTGTTTTTT
>few|.|TRBV4-3|TRBJ2-1
CASSQGSGYNEQFF
TGCGCCAGCAGCCAGGGTAGCGGATACAATGAGCAGTTCTTC
>.|.|TRBV7-2|TRBJ2-3
CASSLAVGVGDTQYF
TGTGCCAGCAGCTTAGCCGTAGGGGTGGGAGATACGCAGTATTTT
>few|.|TRBV7-2|TRBJ2-7
CASSPTGTGSGEQYF
TGTGCCAGCAGCCCAACAGGGACCGGCAGTGGCGAGCAGTACTTC
>few|TRBD2|TRBV6-1|TRBJ2-3
CASFGVGLAGVGTDTQYF
TGTGCCAGCTTTGGAGTTGGACTAGCGGGAGTTGGCACAGATACGCAGTATTTT
>.|TRBD1|TRBV20-1|TRBJ1-5
CSATPIGQGAYQPQHF
TGCAGTGCTACACCCATAGGGCAGGGGGCATATCAGCCCCAGCATTTT
>.|.|TRBV7-9|TRBJ2-1
CASSLGGVIYEQFF
TGTGCCAGCAGCTTAGGGGGGGTAATTTATGAGCAGTTCTTC
>.|.|TRBV11-2|TRBJ1-6
CASSLASGSSPLHF
TGTGCCAGCAGCTTAGCATCTGGTTCTTCACCCCTCCACTTT
>few|.|TRBV7-8|TRBJ1-4
CASSWGRQNEKLFF
TGTGCCAGCAGCTGGGGACGGCAGAATGAAAAACTGTTTTTT
>.|.|TRBV12-3/TRBV12-4|TRBJ1-1
CASSASGQNTEAFF
TGTGCCAGCAGTGCCAGCGGACAGAACACTGAAGCTTTCTTT
>.|.|TRBV3-1|TRBJ1-1
CASSQAGFMNTEAFF
TGTGCCAGCAGCCAAGCAGGGTTTATGAACACTGAAGCTTTCTTT
>.|.|TRBV19|TRBJ2-5
CASSTGQISQGSQYF
TGTGCCAGTAGTACTGGACAAATTTCCCAGGGGTCCCAGTACTTC
>few|TRBD1|TRBV5-1|TRBJ1-1
CASSSGQGSSEAFF
TGCGCCAGCAGCTCGGGACAGGGAAGTTCTGAAGCTTTCTTT
>few|.|TRBV7-2|TRBJ2-1
CASSPLVGRATYNEQFF
TGTGCCAGCAGCCCCCTGGTAGGGCGGGCAACCTACAATGAGCAGTTCTTC
>few|.|TRBV20-1|TRBJ1-6
CSARIDSRQGSPLHF
TGCAGTGCTAGAATCGACTCCCGGCAGGGTTCACCCCTCCACTTT
>many|.|TRBV5-6|TRBJ1-3
CASSLTGLPSGNTIYF
TGTGCCAGCAGCTTGACAGGGCTGCCCTCTGGAAACACCATATATTTT
>many|.|TRBV11-1|TRBJ2-2
CASSLDGWGGANTGELFF
TGTGCCAGCAGCTTGGACGGATGGGGAGGAGCGAACACCGGGGAGCTGTTTTTT
>few|TRBD1|TRBV7-9|TRBJ2-5
CASSSQGKETQYF
TGTGCCAGCAGCTCACAGGGGAAAGAGACCCAGTACTTC
>few|.|TRBV12-3/TRBV12-4|TRBJ1-2
CASRRVGVGGYTF
TGTGCCAGTAGACGGGTAGGAGTTGGTGGCTACACCTTC
>many|.|TRBV7-2|TRBJ2-3
CASSLAGGPGTDTQYF
TGTGCCAGCAGCTTAGCGGGGGGGCCTGGCACAGATACGCAGTATTTT
>few|TRBD1|TRBV7-2|TRBJ1-2
CASSLGGGQGYGYTF
TGTGCCAGCAGCTTAGGGGGGGGACAGGGATATGGCTACACCTTC
>.|TRBD1|TRBV2|TRBJ1-1
CASRRGPSTEAFF
TGTGCCAGCAGGAGGGGGCCATCGACTGAAGCTTTCTTT
>many|.|TRBV10-3|TRBJ2-4
CAISGQSGGLTF
TGTGCCATCAGTGGACAGTCCGGGGGCCTTACCTTC
>.|.|TRBV5-6|TRBJ1-1
CASSLARALSF
TGTGCCAGCAGCTTGGCTCGCGCCCTTTCATTT
>few|.|TRBV29-1|TRBJ2-7
CSVGDYSYEQYF
TGCAGCGTTGGAGATTACTCCTACGAGCAGTACTTC
>few|.|TRBV6-5|TRBJ2-7
CASSYSYRSYEQYF
TGTGCCAGCAGTTACTCGTACAGATCCTACGAGCAGTACTTC
>once|TRBD1|TRBV20-1|TRBJ2-1
CSKAGTGTYNEQFF
TGCAGTAAGGCCGGGACAGGAACATACAATGAGCAGTTCTTC
>.|TRBD1|TRBV27|TRBJ2-3
CASARDRGADTQYF
TGTGCCAGCGCCCGGGACAGGGGGGCGGATACGCAGTATTTT
>.|.|TRBV24-1|TRBJ2-1
CATSETGTHNEQFF
TGTGCCACCAGCGAGACGGGGACTCACAATGAGCAGTTCTTC
>few|.|TRBV5-1|TRBJ2-2
CASSNQGGNTGELFF
TGCGCCAGCAGCAACCAGGGGGGGAACACCGGGGAGCTGTTTTTT
>.|.|TRBV5-1|TRBJ1-1
CASSIDWVTEAFF
TGCGCCAGCAGCATCGATTGGGTCACTGAAGCTTTCTTT
>.|.|TRBV20-1|TRBJ1-2
CSAVQGLNYGYTF
TGCAGTGCTGTACAGGGTCTCAACTATGGCTACACCTTC
>few|.|TRBV20-1|TRBJ2-3
CSAREIGDTQYF
TGCAGTGCTAGGGAAATTGGGGATACGCAGTATTTT